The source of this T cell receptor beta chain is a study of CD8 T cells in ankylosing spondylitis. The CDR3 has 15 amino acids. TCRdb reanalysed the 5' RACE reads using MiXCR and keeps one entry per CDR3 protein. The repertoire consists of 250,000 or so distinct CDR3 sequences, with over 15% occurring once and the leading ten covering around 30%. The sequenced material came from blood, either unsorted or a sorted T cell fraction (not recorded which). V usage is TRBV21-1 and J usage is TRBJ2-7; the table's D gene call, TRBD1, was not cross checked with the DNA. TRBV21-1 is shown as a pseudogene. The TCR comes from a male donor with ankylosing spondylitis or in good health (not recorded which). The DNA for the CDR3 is TGTGCCAGCAGCAAAGGAGGGGACAGGGGGCACGAGCAGTACTTC. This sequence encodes CASSKGGDRGHEQYF.